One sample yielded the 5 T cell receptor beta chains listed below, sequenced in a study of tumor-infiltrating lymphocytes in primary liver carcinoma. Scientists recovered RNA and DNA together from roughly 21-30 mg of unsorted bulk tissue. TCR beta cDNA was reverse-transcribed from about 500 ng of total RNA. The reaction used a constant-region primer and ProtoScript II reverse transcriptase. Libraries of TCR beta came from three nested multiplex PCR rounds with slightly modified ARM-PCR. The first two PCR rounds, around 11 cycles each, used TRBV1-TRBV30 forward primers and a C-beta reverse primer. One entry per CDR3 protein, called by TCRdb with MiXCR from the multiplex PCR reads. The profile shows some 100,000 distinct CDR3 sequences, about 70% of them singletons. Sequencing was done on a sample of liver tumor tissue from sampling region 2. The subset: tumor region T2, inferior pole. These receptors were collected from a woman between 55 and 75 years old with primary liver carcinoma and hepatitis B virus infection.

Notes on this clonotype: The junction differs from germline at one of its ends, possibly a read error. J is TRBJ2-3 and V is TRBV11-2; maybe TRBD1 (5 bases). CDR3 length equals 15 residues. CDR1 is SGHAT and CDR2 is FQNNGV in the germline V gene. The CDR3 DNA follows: TGTGCCGGCAGCTCCCAGGGCTTTAGCATAGATACGCTGTATTTT. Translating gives CAGSSQGFSIDTLYF. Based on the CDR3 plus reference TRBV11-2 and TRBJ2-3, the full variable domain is EAGVAQSPRYKIIEKRQSVAFWCNPISGHATLYWYQQILGQGPKLLIQFQNNGVVDDSQLPKDRFSAERLKGVDSTLKIQPAKLEDSAVYLCAGSSQGFSIDTLYFGPGTRLTVL.

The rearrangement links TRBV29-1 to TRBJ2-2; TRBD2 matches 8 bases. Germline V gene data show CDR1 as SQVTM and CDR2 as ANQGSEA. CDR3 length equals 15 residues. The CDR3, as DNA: TGCGGCATTGGTTTAGCGGGAAGGAGCACCGGGGAGCTGTTTTTT. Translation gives CGIGLAGRSTGELFF.

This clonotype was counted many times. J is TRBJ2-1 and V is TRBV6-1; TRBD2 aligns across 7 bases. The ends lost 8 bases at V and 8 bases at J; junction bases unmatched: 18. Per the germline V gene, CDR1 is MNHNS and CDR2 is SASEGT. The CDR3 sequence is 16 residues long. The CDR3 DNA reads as TGTGCCAGCGGGACTCCCCTCCGCGGGAGTTGGGATGAGCAGTTCTTC. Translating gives CASGTPLRGSWDEQFF.

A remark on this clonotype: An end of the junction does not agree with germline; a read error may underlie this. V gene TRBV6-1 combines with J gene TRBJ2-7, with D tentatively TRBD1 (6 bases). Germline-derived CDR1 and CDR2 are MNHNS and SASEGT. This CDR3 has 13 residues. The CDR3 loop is CASSPQTGWEQYF. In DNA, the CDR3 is TGTGCAAGCAGTCCCCAGACAGGATGGGAGCAGTACTTC.

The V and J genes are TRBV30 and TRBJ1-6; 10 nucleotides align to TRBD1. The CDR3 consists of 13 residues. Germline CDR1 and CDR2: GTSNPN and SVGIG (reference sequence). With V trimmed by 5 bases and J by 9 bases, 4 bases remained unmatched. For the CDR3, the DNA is TGTGCCTGGGGGACAGGGGTTTCTTCACCCCTCCACTTT. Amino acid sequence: CAWGTGVSSPLHF. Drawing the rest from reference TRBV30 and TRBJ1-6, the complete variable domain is SQTIHQWPATLVQPVGSPLSLECTVEGTSNPNLYWYRQAAGRGLQLLFYSVGIGQISSEVPQNLSASRPQDRQFILSSKKLLLSDSGFYLCAWGTGVSSPLHFGNGTRLTVT.